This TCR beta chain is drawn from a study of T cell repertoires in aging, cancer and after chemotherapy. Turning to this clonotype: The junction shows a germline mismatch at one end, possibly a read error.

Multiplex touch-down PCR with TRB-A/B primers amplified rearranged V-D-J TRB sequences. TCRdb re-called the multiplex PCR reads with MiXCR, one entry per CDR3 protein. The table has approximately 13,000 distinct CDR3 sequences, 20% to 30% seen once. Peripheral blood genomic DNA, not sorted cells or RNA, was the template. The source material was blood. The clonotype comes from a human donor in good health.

CDR3 amino acids: CASSLLGTGGNQPEHF. CDR3 DNA: TGTGCCAGCAGTTTGCTCGGGACAGGGGGAAATCAGCCCGAGCATTTT. The chain couples TRBV6-6 to TRBJ1-5; 11 nucleotides match TRBD1. This CDR3 spans 16 amino acids. Germline V gene lookup returns CDR1 MNHNY and CDR2 SVGAGI (reference sequence).